The 31 T cell receptor beta chains given below trace back to one sample, sequenced in a study of CD8+ T cells in alopecia areata (dated by TCRdb to the late 2010s). The time point label, as the study defines it: baseline before oral tofacitinib. Preparation of the library involved the immunoSEQ multiplex PCR assay. RNA was extracted from all samples and reverse transcribed into cDNA, which served as template for TCR sequencing. TCRdb obtained this table from immuneACCESS and retained in-frame rearrangements with V and J assigned. These tables miss some clones; where compared with another copy, unresolved V genes account for less than half of the shortfall, and the remainder is unexplained. Recorded for this sample are some 120,000 clones; roughly three fifths of them occurred a single time. The biggest ten clones account for roughly 4.5% of the sample. The sample consisted of CD4+ T cells sorted from blood, taken at week 0. These receptors all come from a human donor with alopecia areata.

This clone came up a few times. The chain recombines TRBV4-3 with TRBJ2-5, with unresolved D. V shed 4 bases and J shed 5 bases, with 11 bases lying between them. Germline-derived CDR1 and CDR2 are LGHNA and YSLEER. This CDR3 region has 13 residues. The CDR3 nucleotides read TGCGCCAGCAGCCGCTCAAGGCGGGAGACCCAGTACTTC. As protein: CASSRSRRETQYF.

J is TRBJ2-3 and V is TRBV5-1, with 14 bases matching TRBD2. Per the germline V gene, CDR1 is SGHRS and CDR2 is YFSETQ. J gave up 7 bases and V 4 bases, and 5 bases lay outside the gene matches. The CDR3 totals 15 residues. Here the CDR3 DNA reads TGCGCCAGCAGCGAGGGGACTAGCGGGGGCTATACGCAGTATTTT. Residues: CASSEGTSGGYTQYF.

The rearrangement uses TRBV6-5 and TRBJ2-1, with 7 bases fitting TRBD1. The CDR3 spans 15 residues. V was pared by 7 bases and J by 3 bases, with 9 bases of the junction left unmatched. Germline values: CDR1 MNHEY, CDR2 SVGAGI. The CDR3 nucleotides read TGTGCCAGCAAGCCCCCGACAGGGAACTACAATGAGCAGTTCTTC. Protein sequence: CASKPPTGNYNEQFF.

This clone has just a few counts. This chain uses TRBV4-3 with TRBJ2-1, with a tentative D call TRBD1 (6 bases). Germline CDR1 and CDR2: LGHNA and YSLEER. The CDR3 spans 15 residues. Trimming left V 0 bases short and J 3 bases short, with 9 bases between. The CDR3 region is CASSQDRGGYNEQFF. The DNA for the CDR3 is TGCGCCAGCAGCCAAGACAGGGGCGGCTACAATGAGCAGTTCTTC.

This clone came up a few times. The CDR3 reads CASSLQGLAEASTDTQYF. CDR3 DNA sequence: TGTGCCAGCAGCCTCCAAGGACTAGCGGAAGCCAGCACAGATACGCAGTATTTT. The chain joins TRBV9 to TRBJ2-3; 10 bases are shared with TRBD2. This CDR3 region has 18 residues. The germline V gene encodes CDR1 SGDLS and CDR2 YYNGEE. V lost 4 bases, J lost 0 bases, and 11 bases stayed unmatched.

The chain joins TRBV7-2 to TRBJ1-1; no definite D call. V gave up 1 base and J gave up 6 bases, with 9 bases separating them. Germline assignment: CDR1 SGHTA and CDR2 FQGNSA. This CDR3 spans 13 amino acids. The CDR3 reads CASSLGGEPEAFF. In DNA, the CDR3 is TGTGCCAGCAGCTTAGGCGGGGAGCCTGAAGCTTTCTTT.

The chain has TRBV15 and TRBJ2-6, with D unresolved. The germline gives CDR1 LNHNV, CDR2 YYDKDF (reference sequence). V was shortened by 0 bases and J by 3 bases, with 9 bases between the two germline ends. The CDR3 covers 16 residues. CDR3 sequence reads: CATSRDGTVGANVLTF. The CDR3 region has the DNA TGTGCCACCAGCAGAGATGGTACAGTTGGGGCCAACGTCCTGACTTTC.

This chain uses TRBV25-1 with TRBJ1-1, with D perhaps TRBD1 (6 bases). Trimming removed 2 bases at V and 3 bases at J, with 13 bases between. CDR1 and CDR2 from the germline V gene are MGHDK and SYGVNS. The CDR3 sequence is 15 residues long. In DNA form, the CDR3 reads TGTGCCAGCAGTGAAAGGACAGAGAGTTACACTGAAGCTTTCTTT. Protein sequence: CASSERTESYTEAFF.

The V and J genes are TRBV6-5 and TRBJ2-7, with 12 bases aligning to TRBD2. Germline V gives CDR1 MNHEY, CDR2 SVGAGI. This CDR3 is built from 15 residues. V shed 0 bases and J 3 bases; nucleotides not matched to a gene: 0. The CDR3 coding sequence is TGTGCCAGCAGTTACTCACTAGCGGGAGGCTACGAGCAGTACTTC. As protein: CASSYSLAGGYEQYF.

This clone was seen only a few times. This chain joins TRBV11-3 and TRBJ2-2; unclear D gene. The CDR3 has 10 amino acids. Trimming removed 8 bases at V and 6 bases at J, with 4 bases between. Per the germline V gene, CDR1 is SGHNT and CDR2 is YENEEA. CDR3 protein: CASPPGELFF. The DNA of the CDR3 is TGTGCCAGCCCCCCCGGGGAGCTGTTTTTT.

The gene calls are TRBV19 and TRBJ2-5; weak D call: TRBD2 (6 bases). With 7 bases removed from V and 4 bases from J, the gap between germline ends came to 22 bases. CDR3 length: 16 residues. Germline lookup yields CDR1 LNHDA and CDR2 SQIVND (reference sequence). DNA of the CDR3: TGTGCCAGTAAGCGGAGGGGCGCGGGACCTGGAGAGACCCAGTACTTC. It is translated as CASKRRGAGPGETQYF. The full variable domain, with the rest looked up from reference TRBV19 and TRBJ2-5, is DGGITQSPKYLFRKEGQNVTLSCEQNLNHDAMYWYRQDPGQGLRLIYYSQIVNDFQKGDIAEGYSVSREKKESFPLTVTSAQKNPTAFYLCASKRRGAGPGETQYFGPGTRLLVL.

A few counts support this clone. V and J are TRBV6-6 and TRBJ1-5; possible D gene TRBD1, 5 bases. V was clipped by 6 bases and J by 2 bases, with 11 bases between them. Germline CDR1 MNHNY, CDR2 SVGAGI (reference sequence). The CDR3 is 14 residues long. CDR3 sequence reads: CASRRQSGNQPQHF. The CDR3 bases are TGTGCCAGCAGGCGACAGTCAGGCAATCAGCCCCAGCATTTT.

Only a few counts were recorded for this clone. The gene calls are TRBV5-4 and TRBJ1-1; D unresolved. V shed 0 bases and J shed 0 bases, with 12 bases lying between them. Germline V gene sequence: CDR1 SGHNT, CDR2 YYREEE (reference sequence). The CDR3 spans 16 residues. In DNA, the CDR3 is TGTGCCAGCAGCTTGGCACTTCGGGCGGTGAACACTGAAGCTTTCTTT. Protein: CASSLALRAVNTEAFF.

This chain connects TRBV29-1 to TRBJ2-3; D call uncertain. V was pared by 2 bases and J by 0 bases, with 9 bases between. This CDR3 has 14 residues. CDR1 and CDR2 (germline): SQVTM, ANQGSEA. In DNA, the CDR3 is TGCAGCGTTGAAAGGCAGCGTAGCACAGATACGCAGTATTTT. Amino acids: CSVERQRSTDTQYF.

This rearrangement joins TRBV28 to TRBJ2-3, with D maybe TRBD2 (5 bases). The CDR3 runs to 14 residues. Germline assignment: CDR1 MDHEN and CDR2 SYDVKM. V was shortened by 7 bases and J by 5 bases, with 16 bases between the two germline ends. The CDR3 region has the DNA TGTGCCAGCAATTCTAACGTTCGGGGAGATACGCAGTATTTT. This encodes CASNSNVRGDTQYF. Filled out from reference TRBV28 and TRBJ2-3, the complete variable domain reads DVKVTQSSRYLVKRTGEKVFLECVQDMDHENMFWYRQDPGLGLRLIYFSYDVKMKEKGDIPEGYSVSREKKERFSLILESASTNQTSMYLCASNSNVRGDTQYFGPGTRLTVL.

The chain recombines TRBV7-9 with TRBJ2-7, with D perhaps assigned TRBD1 or TRBD2 (6 bases each). Trimming took 1 base from V and 9 from J, leaving 10 bases between them. This CDR3 spans 12 amino acids. CDR1 and CDR2 (germline): SEHNR, FQNEAQ (reference sequence). The CDR3, as DNA: TGTGCCAGCAGCTTAGTAGGGGGGCGGCAGTACTTC. Its protein product is CASSLVGGRQYF.

In its sample, this clone was seen a few times. Here the CDR3 reads CASSQTSGGQYNEQFF. The CDR3 nucleotides are TGCGCCAGCAGCCAAACCAGCGGGGGCCAATACAATGAGCAGTTCTTC. The chain recombines TRBV4-1 with TRBJ2-1; 8 bases fit TRBD2. The CDR3 has 16 residues. After removal of 2 bases from V and 4 bases from J, the junction contained 7 bases not matched to a gene. Germline CDR1 is MGHRA and CDR2 is YSYEKL.

This clone appeared a few times. This chain joins TRBV7-2 and TRBJ2-2, with 8 bases identical to TRBD2. The V segment lost 5 bases and the J segment 6 bases; nucleotides outside the gene matches: 8. This CDR3 spans 15 amino acids. The V gene's germline CDR1 is SGHTA and CDR2 FQGNSA. DNA for the CDR3: TGTGCCAGCAGCCGAGGGACTAGTAATTCCGGGGAGCTGTTTTTT. Amino acid sequence: CASSRGTSNSGELFF.

This clone has a handful of counts. This chain uses TRBV6-6 with TRBJ2-3; 10 positions match TRBD2. CDR3 size: 14 residues. From germline, CDR1 is MNHNY and CDR2 SVGAGI (reference sequence). V shed 6 bases and J 5 bases; nucleotides not matched to a gene: 5. In DNA form, the CDR3 reads TGTGCCAGCAGGCTACTAGCGGGGCAAGATACGCAGTATTTT. Amino acid sequence: CASRLLAGQDTQYF.

The chain uses TRBV19 and TRBJ2-3; 8 nucleotides line up with TRBD2. The CDR3 has 14 residues. Germline V gives CDR1 LNHDA, CDR2 SQIVND (reference sequence). The V and J ends lost 4 bases and 7 bases, in that order; junction bases with no gene match: 7. The CDR3 sequence is CASSTSGRGNTQYF. The CDR3 DNA sequence: TGTGCCAGTAGTACCAGCGGGAGAGGGAATACGCAGTATTTT.

The rearrangement links TRBV5-4 to TRBJ2-2; 11 bases match TRBD2. CDR3 length: 17 amino acids. J gave up 4 bases and V 3 bases, and 8 bases lay outside the gene matches. Germline V CDR1 and CDR2: SGHNT, YYREEE (reference sequence). In DNA, the CDR3 is TGTGCCAGCAGCTGGAAGCTAGCGGGAGGCAGCACCGGGGAGCTGTTTTTT. Its translation: CASSWKLAGGSTGELFF.

This chain uses TRBV7-8 with TRBJ1-5; weak D call: TRBD1 (6 bases). V was trimmed by 4 bases and J by 0 bases, leaving 16 bases between them. In germline, CDR1 is SGHVS, CDR2 FQNEAQ. CDR3 length: 17 amino acids. This chain's CDR3 is CASSSSPRGGSNQPQHF. DNA of the CDR3: TGTGCCAGCAGCTCCTCACCCCGAGGGGGTAGCAATCAGCCCCAGCATTTT.

In its sample, this clone was seen a few times. V and J are TRBV5-6 and TRBJ2-7; D possibly corresponds to TRBD1 (5 bases). Looked up from germline, CDR1 is SGHDT and CDR2 is YYEEEE. The CDR3 covers 11 residues. Trimming left V 3 bases short and J 7 bases short, with 8 bases between. CDR3 sequence: CASSSQGEQYF. The CDR3 DNA sequence: TGTGCCAGCAGCTCCCAGGGAGAGCAGTACTTC.

The genes are TRBV2 and TRBJ2-5, with D maybe TRBD2 (6 bases). Between the trimmed V and J ends, which lost 8 bases and 2 bases, there was a span of 21 bases. The CDR3 loop spans 16 amino acids. Per germline, CDR1 SNHLY and CDR2 FYNNEI. Here the CDR3 DNA reads TGTGCCAGCTCCCGCGGGATCGAGAGGGTACAAGAGACCCAGTACTTC. The encoded protein is CASSRGIERVQETQYF.

This clone was detected once. V usage is TRBV30 and J usage is TRBJ1-6, with 9 bases aligning to TRBD1. With V trimmed by 2 bases and J by 10 bases, 6 bases remained unmatched. The length of the CDR3 is 14 residues. Germline lookup yields CDR1 GTSNPN and CDR2 SVGIG (reference sequence). CDR3 in amino acids: CAWSPGQGGSPLHF. The CDR3 bases are TGTGCCTGGAGTCCGGGACAGGGTGGCTCACCCCTCCACTTT.

This chain joins TRBV7-2 and TRBJ2-7; D is ambiguous. Germline V gene sequence: CDR1 SGHTA, CDR2 FQGNSA. This CDR3 contains 12 residues. V was pared by 3 bases and J by 4 bases, with 7 bases between. CDR3 sequence reads: CASSFYLYEQYF. Here the CDR3 DNA reads TGTGCCAGCAGCTTCTACCTTTACGAGCAGTACTTC.

CDR3 residues: CASSQQLRGEETQYF. For the CDR3, the DNA is TGTGCCAGCAGCCAGCAGCTAAGGGGAGAAGAGACCCAGTACTTC. The chain carries TRBV11-1 and TRBJ2-5; D might be TRBD1 or TRBD2, each matching 5 bases. V was cut by 5 bases and J by 3 bases, with 16 bases left in between. Germline CDR1 is SGHAT and CDR2 is FQDESV (reference sequence). CDR3 length: 15 residues. The complete variable domain, with remaining parts taken from reference TRBV11-1 and TRBJ2-5, reads EAEVAQSPRYKITEKSQAVAFWCDPISGHATLYWYRQILGQGPELLVQFQDESVVDDSQLPKDRFSAERLKGVDSTLKIQPAELGDSAMYLCASSQQLRGEETQYFGPGTRLLVL.

The chain is built from TRBV7-2 and TRBJ2-7; a possible D gene is TRBD1 (6 bases). The CDR3 is made up of 15 amino acids. V gave up 5 bases and J gave up 5 bases, with 19 bases separating them. The germline V gene encodes CDR1 SGHTA and CDR2 FQGNSA. CDR3 nucleotides: TGTGCCAGCAGCCCGAGAGTGGGGGCTAGGGACGAGCAGTACTTC. Its translation: CASSPRVGARDEQYF.

V is TRBV5-6 and J is TRBJ2-1; TRBD1 is a possible D gene (6 bases). Trimming removed 4 bases at V and 6 bases at J, with 11 bases between. CDR1 is SGHDT and CDR2 is YYEEEE in the germline V gene. CDR3 length: 13 residues. Here the CDR3 DNA reads TGTGCCAGCAGCCAAGGGGGTGGCAATGAGCAGTTCTTC. Residues: CASSQGGGNEQFF. The complete variable domain, with remaining parts taken from reference TRBV5-6 and TRBJ2-1, reads DAGVTQSPTHLIKTRGQQVTLRCSPKSGHDTVSWYQQALGQGPQFIFQYYEEEERQRGNFPDRFSGHQFPNYSSELNVNALLLGDSALYLCASSQGGGNEQFFGPGTRLTVL.

This clone was picked up one time. CDR3 loop: CASSWGAGRGFEQYF. The CDR3 DNA is TGCGCCAGCAGCTGGGGGGCGGGACGTGGATTCGAGCAGTACTTC. This chain connects TRBV5-1 to TRBJ2-7; D is possibly TRBD1 or TRBD2 (6 bases each). CDR3 size: 15 residues. Germline V lookup: CDR1 SGHRS, CDR2 YFSETQ. Trimming stripped 3 bases from V and 6 bases from J, with 19 bases between.

This clone was seen a few times. The genes are TRBV5-1 and TRBJ1-1; D possibly corresponds to TRBD1 (6 bases). Germline-derived CDR1 and CDR2 are SGHRS and YFSETQ. The CDR3 loop spans 15 amino acids. The germline V and J ends were trimmed by 0 bases and 6 bases, with 15 bases remaining between them. The CDR3 DNA reads as TGCGCCAGCAGCTTGGACAGGGCCGCAGGGCCTGAAGCTTTCTTT. It encodes CASSLDRAAGPEAFF. The full variable domain, rest sourced from reference TRBV5-1 and TRBJ1-1, is KAGVTQTPRYLIKTRGQQVTLSCSPISGHRSVSWYQQTPGQGLQFLFEYFSETQRNKGNFPGRFSGRQFSNSRSEMNVSTLELGDSALYLCASSLDRAAGPEAFFGQGTRLTVV.